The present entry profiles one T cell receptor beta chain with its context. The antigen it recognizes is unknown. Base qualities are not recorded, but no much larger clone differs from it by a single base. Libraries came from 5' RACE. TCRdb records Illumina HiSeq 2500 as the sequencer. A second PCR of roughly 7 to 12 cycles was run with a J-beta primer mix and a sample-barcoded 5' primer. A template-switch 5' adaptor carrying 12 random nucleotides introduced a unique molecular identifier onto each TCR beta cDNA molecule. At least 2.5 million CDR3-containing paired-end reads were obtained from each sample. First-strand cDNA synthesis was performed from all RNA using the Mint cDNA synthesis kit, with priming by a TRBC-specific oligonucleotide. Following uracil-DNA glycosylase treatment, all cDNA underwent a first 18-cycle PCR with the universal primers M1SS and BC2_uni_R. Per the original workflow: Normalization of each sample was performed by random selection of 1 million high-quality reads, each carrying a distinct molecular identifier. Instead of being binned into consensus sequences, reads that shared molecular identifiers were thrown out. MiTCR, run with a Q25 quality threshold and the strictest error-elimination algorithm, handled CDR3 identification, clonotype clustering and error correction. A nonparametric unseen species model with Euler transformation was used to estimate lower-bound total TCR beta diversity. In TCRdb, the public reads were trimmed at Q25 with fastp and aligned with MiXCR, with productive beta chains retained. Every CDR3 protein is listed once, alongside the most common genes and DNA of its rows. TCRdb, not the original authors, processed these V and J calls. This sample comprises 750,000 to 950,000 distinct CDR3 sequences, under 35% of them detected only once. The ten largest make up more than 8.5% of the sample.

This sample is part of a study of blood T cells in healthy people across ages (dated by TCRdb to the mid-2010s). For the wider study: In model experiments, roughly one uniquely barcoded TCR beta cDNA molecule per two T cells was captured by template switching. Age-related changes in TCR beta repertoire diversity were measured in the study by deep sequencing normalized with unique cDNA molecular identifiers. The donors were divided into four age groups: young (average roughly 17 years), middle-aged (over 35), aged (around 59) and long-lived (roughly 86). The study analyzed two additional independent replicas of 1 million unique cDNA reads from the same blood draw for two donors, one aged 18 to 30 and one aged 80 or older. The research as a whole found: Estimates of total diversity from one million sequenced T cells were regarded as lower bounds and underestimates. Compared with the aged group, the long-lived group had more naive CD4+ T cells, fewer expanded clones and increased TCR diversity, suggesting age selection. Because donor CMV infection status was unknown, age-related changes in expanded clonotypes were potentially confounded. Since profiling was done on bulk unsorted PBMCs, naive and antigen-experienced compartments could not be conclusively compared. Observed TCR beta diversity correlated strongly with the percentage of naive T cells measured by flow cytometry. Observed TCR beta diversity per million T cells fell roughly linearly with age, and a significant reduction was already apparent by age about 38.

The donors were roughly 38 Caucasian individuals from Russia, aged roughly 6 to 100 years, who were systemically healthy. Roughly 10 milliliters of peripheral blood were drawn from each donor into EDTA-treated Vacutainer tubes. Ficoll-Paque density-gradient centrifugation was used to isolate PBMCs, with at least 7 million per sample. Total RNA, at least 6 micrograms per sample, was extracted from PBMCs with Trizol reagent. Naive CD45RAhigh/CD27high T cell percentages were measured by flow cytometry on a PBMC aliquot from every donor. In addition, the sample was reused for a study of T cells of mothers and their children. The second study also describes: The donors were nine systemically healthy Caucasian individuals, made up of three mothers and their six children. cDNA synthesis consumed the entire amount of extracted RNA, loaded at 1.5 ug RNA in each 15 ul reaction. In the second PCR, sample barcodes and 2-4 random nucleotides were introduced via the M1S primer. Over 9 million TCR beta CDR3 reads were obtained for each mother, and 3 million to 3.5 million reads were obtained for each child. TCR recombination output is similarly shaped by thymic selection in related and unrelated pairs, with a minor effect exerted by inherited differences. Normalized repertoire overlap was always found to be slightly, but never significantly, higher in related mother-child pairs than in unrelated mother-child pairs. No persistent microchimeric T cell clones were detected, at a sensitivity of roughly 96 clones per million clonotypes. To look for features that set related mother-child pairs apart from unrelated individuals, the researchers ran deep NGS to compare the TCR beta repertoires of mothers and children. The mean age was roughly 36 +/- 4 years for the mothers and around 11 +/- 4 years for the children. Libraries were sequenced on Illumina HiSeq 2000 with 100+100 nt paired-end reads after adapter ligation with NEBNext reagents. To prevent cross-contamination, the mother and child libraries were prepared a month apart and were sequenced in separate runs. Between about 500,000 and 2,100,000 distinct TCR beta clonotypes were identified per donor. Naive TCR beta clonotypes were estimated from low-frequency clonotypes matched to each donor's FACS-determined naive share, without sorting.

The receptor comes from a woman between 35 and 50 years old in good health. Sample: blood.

This receptor carries the CDR3 CASNEPGQDLYEQYF. At the DNA level, the sequence is TGTGCCAGCAACGAACCGGGACAAGACTTATACGAGCAGTACTTC. The rearranged chain carries TRBV28 and TRBJ2-7; the D region possibly corresponds to TRBD1 (6 bases align). Deletion took 7 bases off V and 4 bases off J, with a span of 20 bases between the germline ends. Per the germline V gene, MDHEN is the CDR1 and SYDVKM is the CDR2. Including cysteine and phenylalanine, the CDR3 has 15 amino acids. Solely the CDR3 DNA is kept, with 45 bases framed from the first base.